This record covers a single TCR beta chain. The antigen remains unidentified. Germline V lookup: CDR1 MNHEY, CDR2 SVGAGI. The V gene end was trimmed by 6 bases and the J gene end by 2 bases; junction bases not matched to a gene: 4. CDR3 length: 14 amino acids. This specimen comes from a study of cytomegalovirus exposure and HLA in healthy donors. The study's findings and limits: Analysis performed later showed TCR beta chains linked to HLA being more clonally expanded than equally common others. CMV serostatus was the sole immune exposure data available. TRBV6-2, TRBV6-3 and some other V segments were unresolvable in 87-base-pair reads.

This PCR relied on a set of 60 Vbeta primers and 13 Jbeta primers. The method was immunoSEQ multiplex PCR; TCRdb's version includes in-frame clones alone and lacks a portion of them. Of 50,000 to 70,000 clones listed, roughly two thirds are singletons. Healthy bone marrow donors made up the donor group. The clonotype originates from a man aged 25 to 40 in good health and CMV-seronegative. Sequencing was performed on PBMCs. V is TRBV6-5 and J is TRBJ1-3; the match to TRBD1 covers 7 bases. The CDR3 DNA reads as TGTGCCAGCAGGCCAGACAGGGCTGGAAACACCATATATTTT. Translation gives CASRPDRAGNTIYF.